This T cell receptor beta chain was sequenced during a study of human T cells and chemical hapten exposure (dated by TCRdb to the early 2020s). General notes on the study: For sensitization, 2% DPC in acetone was applied to a roughly 2 cm by roughly 2 cm area of upper inner arm skin. Patients additionally received weekly therapeutic DPC doses to the scalp throughout the roughly 24-week study period. Patch tests used Finn chambers with 0.01% DPC on the upper back, scored after 6 days by International Contact Dermatitis Research Group standards. The patient cohort, mostly female, included alopecia areata with under or over 50% scalp involvement, alopecia totalis and alopecia universalis. Libraries were pooled for sequencing, and variation in per-sample TCR yields was attributed mainly to small differences in library volumes within the pool. This study followed changes in the peripheral blood TCR repertoire in vivo during primary and secondary sensitization of alopecia patients to the hapten diphenylcyclopropenone (DPC). Blood was sampled from patients pre-sensitization (week 0) and at 2, 6 and about 24 weeks after DPC sensitization. Twenty-nine alopecia patients gave blood for TCR sequencing at one to four time points (pre-sensitization, 2, 6 and 24 weeks). The investigation overall reported the following: Because all patients had alopecia, a presumed autoimmune disease, the immune response of the patients might differ from that of healthy individuals. Significantly more large CDR3 similarity clusters were formed by expanded TCRs than by pre-sensitization or healthy control sets, consistent with antigen-driven responses. The number of TCRs above 1 in 1000 frequency did not change with DPC sensitization; there was no evidence of global repertoire structure alterations. A positive correlation was found between the number of PT1 expanded TCRs and patch test score, with significance reached at thresholds 8, 16 and 32 but not 4. Repeated subsampling changed both the strength of the expansion versus patch-test correlation and the threshold at which that correlation became significant.

In its sample, this clonotype was seen many times. This clone's antigen is unknown. One base away there is no much larger clone; base qualities are not given. There are 12 amino acids in the CDR3, from cysteine to phenylalanine inclusive. Just CDR3 DNA is preserved here, 36 bases in frame from base 1. Per the germline V gene, MNHNS is the CDR1 and SASEGT is the CDR2. V loses 3 bases, J loses 5 bases, and the germline ends lie 7 bases apart. In the paper's terms, the time point label means: patch test 1, 2 weeks after DPC sensitization. This specimen's treatment or condition label, interpreted: therapeutic diphenylcyclopropenone sensitization with weekly scalp DPC. At every patch-test visit, the blood draw took place before the patch test was put on. Eligible patients were aged 18 to 70, diagnosed with alopecia, deemed suitable for DPC therapy, and excluded if pregnant. Total RNA was isolated from unfractionated whole blood collected in Tempus Blood RNA tubes.

Library preparation employed RACE. These reads were obtained on a NextSeq 500. Library preparation attached unique molecular identifiers to individual cDNA molecules for quantitative, reproducible TCR counting. For every blood RNA sample, sequencing covered both the TCR alpha and TCR beta chains. In the authors' own workflow: A median of around 100,000 TCRs per sample was observed, with a range of about 20,000 to 690,600. The Decombinator software suite was used to annotate V, J and CDR3 in the TCR reads. For PS versus PT1 abundance plots, all samples were subsampled to the same number of TCRs (28,000). TCRs were defined as expanded if absent before sensitization and observed at least eight times at the 2-week time point. TCRdb reprocessed the public reads (quality trimming at Q25 with fastp, clone calling with MiXCR) and kept in-frame beta chains. Each entry merges the rows of one CDR3 protein and shows their most common DNA and genes. These V and J calls derive from TCRdb rather than the authors' analysis. The sample table records 300,000 to 450,000 distinct CDR3 sequences; about 4.4% of these occur just once. The ten biggest clones cover under 3% of the sample.

The V and J segments used are TRBV6-1 and TRBJ2-5; no D segment can be confidently identified. The receptor's source is a woman in her forties or fifties with alopecia areata. Some clones in this sample may be carry-over from other donors' samples. The starting material was whole blood, obtained in connection with sensitization to the hapten diphenylcyclopropenone (DPC). This receptor has the CDR3 CASSDLDETQYF. The nucleotide sequence is given as TGTGCCAGCAGTGACCTAGACGAGACCCAGTACTTC.